The 31 T cell receptor beta chains below were found in one sample sequenced in a study of liver allograft versus peripheral blood T cells. Background on the study: Transplanted-liver T cell receptor repertoires were compared with recipients' peripheral blood repertoires.

TCRdb re-derived calls from the reads in MiXCR, one entry per CDR3 protein. The sample has under 2,000 distinct CDR3 sequences; about 16% are singletons. All receptors derive from a human patient who had a liver transplant. Some of the T cells might come from the graft donor.

This clonotype counts as medium-sized. The V gene is TRBV15, the J gene TRBJ2-1, with a weak D call TRBD2 (6 bases). Germline V lookup: CDR1 LNHNV, CDR2 YYDKDF (reference sequence). V was pared by 0 bases and J by 10 bases, with 13 bases between. This CDR3 is 14 amino acids long. The CDR3 DNA reads as TGTGCCACCAGCAGAGACCGGGGGTCGGAAGAGCAGTTCTTC. Its protein is CATSRDRGSEEQFF.

Relative to its sample, this clonotype is large. The chain links TRBV19 to TRBJ1-2, with TRBD1 matching over 12 bases. Germline V lookup: CDR1 LNHDA, CDR2 SQIVND (reference sequence). This CDR3 region has 14 residues. Losses at the gene ends were 7 bases for V and 4 bases for J; bases not matched to a gene: 4. DNA for the CDR3: TGTGCCAGTACACCGGGACAGGGGGCCTATGGCTACACCTTC. Its translation: CASTPGQGAYGYTF.

This clonotype qualifies as medium-sized. The J gene is TRBJ2-1, the V gene TRBV18, with a tentative D call TRBD1 (6 bases). The CDR3 has 16 residues. Germline V gene data show CDR1 as KGHSH and CDR2 as LQKENI. V lost 0 bases and J 5 bases, leaving 14 bases between the germline ends. The CDR3 spells CASSPPGQRTDNEQFF. The DNA of the CDR3 is TGTGCCAGCTCACCACCGGGACAAAGAACCGACAATGAGCAGTTCTTC.

This clonotype is deemed medium-sized. The chain is built from TRBV18 and TRBJ2-2; TRBD1 aligns across 7 bases. Germline CDR1 reads KGHSH; CDR2 reads LQKENI. The CDR3 has 14 residues. J was trimmed by 4 bases and V by 5 bases; bases with no gene match: 4. This CDR3 reads CASSFWTGTGELFF. DNA of the CDR3: TGTGCCAGCTCATTCTGGACAGGCACCGGGGAGCTGTTTTTT.

Relative to its sample, this clonotype is large. The chain employs TRBV20-1 and TRBJ1-2; 12 bases align to TRBD1. The CDR3 sequence is 13 residues long. Germline loops: CDR1 DFQATT, CDR2 SNEGSKA (reference sequence). The V segment lost 6 bases and the J segment 7 bases; nucleotides outside the gene matches: 6. The CDR3 here is CSAQGTGGFGYTF. Here the CDR3 DNA reads TGCAGTGCGCAAGGGACAGGGGGCTTTGGCTACACCTTC.

Sample share makes this clonotype large. V usage is TRBV7-9 and J usage is TRBJ1-2; the D gene is possibly TRBD1 (5 bases). Looked up from germline, CDR1 is SEHNR and CDR2 is FQNEAQ (reference sequence). Trimming took 6 bases from V and 0 from J, leaving 17 bases between them. The CDR3 covers 16 residues. CDR3 amino acids: CASRSVGDSTNYGYTF. Here the CDR3 DNA reads TGTGCCAGCAGGTCAGTGGGTGACAGCACTAACTATGGCTACACCTTC.

By share, this clonotype ranks as medium-sized. The chain employs TRBV27 and TRBJ1-1, with D maybe TRBD1 (5 bases). Deletions cut 6 bases from V and 1 base from J, with 12 bases between. Germline CDR1 MNHEY, CDR2 SMNVEV (reference sequence). This CDR3 comprises 14 residues. The CDR3 DNA reads TGTGCCAGCAGCCTATGGGGCTCGAACACTGAAGCTTTCTTT. Translated: CASSLWGSNTEAFF.

This clonotype was detected only a few times. The chain recombines TRBV6-6 with TRBJ1-1, with D perhaps TRBD1 (5 bases). The CDR3 covers 13 residues. CDR1 is MNHNY, CDR2 SVGAGI, per germline (reference sequence). The V end was cut by 6 bases, the J end by 5 bases, with 13 bases between. The CDR3: CASSPRAGTEAFF. The CDR3 DNA sequence: TGTGCCAGCAGCCCACGCGCAGGGACTGAAGCTTTCTTT.

To note about this clonotype: A far larger clone is off by one base, so a read error is likely. This chain connects TRBV19 to TRBJ2-1; tentative D call: TRBD2 (5 bases). CDR1 LNHDA and CDR2 SQIVND come from the germline V gene (reference sequence). CDR3 length equals 15 residues. Trimming took 1 base from V and 10 from J, leaving 17 bases between them. This CDR3 reads CASSIVSGGLYEQFF. CDR3 in DNA: TGTGCCAGTAGTATAGTTAGTGGAGGACTCTACGAGCAGTTCTTC.

This rearrangement joins TRBV6-5 to TRBJ2-1; TRBD1 aligns across 7 bases. The CDR3 has 12 residues. CDR1 MNHEY and CDR2 SVGAGI come from the germline V gene. V gave up 6 bases and J gave up 12 bases; unmatched junction bases: 8. CDR3 protein: CASSADRSRQFF. The CDR3 region has the DNA TGTGCCAGCAGCGCGGACAGGTCTAGGCAGTTCTTC.

With respect to this clonotype: This may be a read error, as it is one base from a much larger clone. The V and J genes are TRBV20-1 and TRBJ2-2; 10 bases agree with TRBD1. The CDR3 totals 14 residues. The V segment lost 6 bases and the J segment 7 bases; nucleotides outside the gene matches: 8. Germline V gene lookup returns CDR1 DFQATT and CDR2 SNEGSKA (reference sequence). CDR3 nucleotide sequence: TGCAGTGCCTCGGGACAGGGGAATATCGGGGAGCTGTTTTTT. As protein: CSASGQGNIGELFF.

Within the sample, this clonotype is medium-sized. The chain joins TRBV9 to TRBJ2-1; D ambiguous. Trimming pared 3 bases from V and 6 bases from J, leaving 13 bases between. The germline V gene has CDR1 SGDLS and CDR2 YYNGEE. The CDR3 is 14 residues long. The CDR3: CASSGAVNFNEQFF. The CDR3 DNA follows: TGTGCCAGCAGCGGGGCGGTTAACTTCAATGAGCAGTTCTTC.

This clonotype is termed medium-sized (0.01 to 0.1%). The chain employs TRBV10-1 and TRBJ1-1; no clear D gene. V was pared by 5 bases and J by 0 bases, with 10 bases between. The germline CDR1 and CDR2 sequences are WNHNN and SYGVQD (reference sequence). This CDR3 spans 14 amino acids. CDR3 region: CASSREPLNTEAFF. As DNA, the CDR3 is TGCGCCAGCAGTAGGGAGCCTTTGAACACTGAAGCTTTCTTT.

The V and J genes are TRBV2 and TRBJ2-2, with D perhaps matching TRBD2 (5 bases). CDR3 length equals 12 residues. Deletions cut 10 bases from V and 7 bases from J, with 13 bases between. Germline V gene data show CDR1 as SNHLY and CDR2 as FYNNEI. The CDR3 sequence: CATRAEGGELFF. In nucleotides, the CDR3 is TGTGCCACCCGGGCCGAGGGCGGGGAGCTGTTTTTT.

Relative to its sample, this clonotype is medium-sized. V gene TRBV18 combines with J gene TRBJ2-3; TRBD2 aligns across 8 bases. There are 15 residues in the CDR3. Germline V gene lookup returns CDR1 KGHSH and CDR2 LQKENI. Trimming at V came to 6 bases and at J to 0 bases, leaving 5 bases not matched to a gene. CDR3 in DNA: TGTGCCAGCTCGTGGACTAGCACCAGCACAGATACGCAGTATTTT. The encoded protein is CASSWTSTSTDTQYF.

This clonotype counts as medium-sized (0.01 to 0.1%). The chain couples TRBV6-2 or TRBV6-3 to TRBJ1-1, with D possibly TRBD1 on 5 matching bases. Germline lookup yields CDR1 MNHEY and CDR2 SVGEGT. There are 12 residues in the CDR3. The ends were cut back, 6 bases at V and 9 bases at J, with 14 bases in the middle. This chain's CDR3 is CASSQGGGKAFF. CDR3 sequence (DNA): TGTGCCAGCAGCCAGGGAGGAGGAAAAGCTTTCTTT.

Remarks on this clonotype: This may be a read error: a much more frequent sequence differs by one nucleotide. The V gene is TRBV2, the J gene TRBJ1-2; no clear D. The ends were cut back, 6 bases at V and 6 bases at J, with 11 bases in the middle. Germline V gene lookup returns CDR1 SNHLY and CDR2 FYNNEI. The CDR3 sequence is 12 residues long. The CDR3 region is CASSNSGHGYTF. The CDR3 DNA sequence: TGTGCCAGCAGCAACAGCGGCCATGGCTACACCTTC.

By frequency in the sample, this clonotype is medium-sized (0.01 to 0.1%). This chain uses TRBV6-5 with TRBJ2-5; the match to TRBD2 covers 7 bases. This CDR3 is 15 amino acids long. Germline CDR1 and CDR2: MNHEY and SVGAGI. V lost 0 bases and J lost 5; bases outside the gene matches: 6. CDR3 coding DNA: TGTGCCAGCAGTTACTCGACCTTGGGGGGGGAGACCCAGTACTTC. This translates into CASSYSTLGGETQYF.

This clonotype was observed a handful of times. The V gene is TRBV23-1, the J gene TRBJ1-6, with D perhaps TRBD1 (5 bases). TRBV23-1 is an ORF for which the function is uncertain. V was trimmed by 3 bases and J by 4 bases, leaving 25 bases between them. There are 20 residues in the CDR3. The chain's CDR3 is CASSHVRPGIVYGYNSPLHF. CDR3 nucleotides: TGCGCCAGCAGTCACGTCCGTCCAGGGATAGTATATGGGTATAATTCACCCCTCCACTTT.

The V call is TRBV9, the J call TRBJ2-3; weak D call: TRBD2 (6 bases). Germline-derived CDR1 and CDR2 are SGDLS and YYNGEE. The germline V and J ends were trimmed by 2 bases and 6 bases, with 16 bases remaining between them. There are 15 residues in the CDR3. CDR3 in DNA: TGTGCCAGCAGCGTCGGAGGGGACTGGCTGGATACGCAGTATTTT. It yields the protein CASSVGGDWLDTQYF.

This clonotype is labeled medium-sized (0.01 to 0.1%). This rearrangement joins TRBV6-1 to TRBJ2-6; no reliable D call. Germline CDR1 and CDR2: MNHNS and SASEGT. With 7 bases removed from V and 0 bases from J, the gap between germline ends came to 10 bases. The CDR3 has 15 residues. The CDR3 DNA is TGTGCCAGCAACCCGCCGATCTCTGGGGCCAACGTCCTGACTTTC. Protein product: CASNPPISGANVLTF.

By share, this clonotype counts as medium-sized. The gene calls are TRBV19 and TRBJ2-1; 10 bases agree with TRBD1. Germline V CDR1 and CDR2: LNHDA, SQIVND (reference sequence). After removal of 3 bases from V and 3 bases from J, the junction contained 11 bases not matched to a gene. The CDR3 is made up of 18 amino acids. The CDR3 nucleotides are TGTGCCAGTAGTATTCGAGGGACAGGGGCTTACATCTACAATGAGCAGTTCTTC. Encoded protein: CASSIRGTGAYIYNEQFF.

In regard to this clonotype: A far more abundant clone sits one base away, making this likely a read error. This chain links TRBV6-1 with TRBJ2-1; a weak D match, TRBD1 (6 bases). The germline V and J ends were trimmed by 7 bases and 10 bases, with 20 bases remaining between them. The germline V gene encodes CDR1 MNHNS and CDR2 SASEGT. The CDR3 is 14 amino acids. In DNA form, the CDR3 reads TGTGCCAGCAAAGAAGGGGGTGATGCCTACGAGCAGTTCTTC. Translation gives CASKEGGDAYEQFF.

With regard to this clonotype: With a much larger clone just one base away, this may be a read error. This CDR3 fails to terminate in the conserved phenylalanine or tryptophan, so it likely reflects a read error. V usage is TRBV6-1 and J usage is TRBJ2-7; D gene ambiguous. Per the germline V gene, CDR1 is MNHNS and CDR2 is SASEGT. The CDR3 spans 12 residues. Trimming pared 6 bases from V and 5 bases from J, leaving 11 bases between. The CDR3 sequence: CASSPGPHEQYL. The CDR3 DNA reads TGTGCCAGCAGCCCCGGGCCCCACGAGCAGTACCTC.

This clonotype was seen only a few times. The chain is built from TRBV19 and TRBJ2-3; no clear D gene. The CDR3 sequence is 13 residues long. V was clipped by 7 bases and J by 0 bases, with 8 bases between them. CDR1 and CDR2 from the germline V gene are LNHDA and SQIVND (reference sequence). This CDR3 is CASKRASTDTQYF. The CDR3, as DNA: TGTGCCAGTAAAAGGGCTAGCACAGATACGCAGTATTTT.

As for this clonotype: At one end, the junction sequence differs from germline, possibly due to a read error. The chain is built from TRBV12-3 or TRBV12-4 and TRBJ2-4, with D tentatively TRBD1 (6 bases). The CDR3 is 15 residues long. CDR3 nucleotide sequence: TGTGCCAACAGTTTCTCCCAGGGGGCCAAAAACATTCAGTACTTC. Amino acid sequence: CANSFSQGAKNIQYF.

This clonotype is medium-sized in the sample. The CDR3 DNA reads as TGTGCCAGTAGTGCATGGGATTCACCCCTCCACTTT. Its translation: CASSAWDSPLHF. The rearrangement links TRBV19 to TRBJ1-6; D is unclear. The V and J ends lost 5 bases and 8 bases respectively, with 7 bases between them. This CDR3 comprises 12 residues. Per germline, CDR1 LNHDA and CDR2 SQIVND (reference sequence). Full variable domain (remainder filled in from reference TRBV19 and TRBJ1-6): DGGITQSPKYLFRKEGQNVTLSCEQNLNHDAMYWYRQDPGQGLRLIYYSQIVNDFQKGDIAEGYSVSREKKESFPLTVTSAQKNPTAFYLCASSAWDSPLHFGNGTRLTVT.

V usage is TRBV27 and J usage is TRBJ2-2, with 9 bases matching TRBD1. The CDR3 has 17 amino acids. CDR1 is MNHEY and CDR2 is SMNVEV in the germline V gene (reference sequence). V lost 6 bases to trimming and J lost 2 bases; unmatched junction nucleotides: 10. CDR3 DNA: TGTGCCAGCAGACCGGATACAGGGGGCGTTAACACCGGGGAGCTGTTTTTT. This codes for CASRPDTGGVNTGELFF.

By sample share, this clonotype is large (0.1 to 1%). The rearrangement uses TRBV18 and TRBJ1-6; the D gene is possibly TRBD1 (6 bases). V lost 6 bases to trimming and J lost 7 bases, with 10 bases between them. The length of the CDR3 is 13 residues. Germline-derived CDR1 and CDR2 are KGHSH and LQKENI. CDR3 sequence: CASSRTENSPLHF. DNA for the CDR3: TGTGCCAGCTCGCGGACAGAGAATTCACCCCTCCACTTT.

This clonotype has a handful of counts. The chain employs TRBV20-1 and TRBJ2-3; a possible D gene is TRBD2 (6 bases). Deletions cut 7 bases from V and 4 bases from J, with 12 bases between. The germline CDR1 and CDR2 sequences are DFQATT and SNEGSKA (reference sequence). The CDR3 runs 12 residues. Here the CDR3 DNA reads TGCAGTGAAGGGGCGGGGTCAGATACGCAGTATTTT. This gives the protein CSEGAGSDTQYF.

This clonotype qualifies as medium-sized. The chain employs TRBV27 and TRBJ2-2; D is perhaps TRBD1 (7 bases). V was cut by 5 bases and J by 8 bases, with 21 bases left in between. The CDR3 length is 16 residues. Germline V gene data show CDR1 as MNHEY and CDR2 as SMNVEV (reference sequence). CDR3 in amino acids: CASSPPAGGFTGELFF. The CDR3 DNA sequence: TGTGCCAGCAGTCCCCCGGCAGGGGGGTTCACAGGGGAGCTGTTTTTT.